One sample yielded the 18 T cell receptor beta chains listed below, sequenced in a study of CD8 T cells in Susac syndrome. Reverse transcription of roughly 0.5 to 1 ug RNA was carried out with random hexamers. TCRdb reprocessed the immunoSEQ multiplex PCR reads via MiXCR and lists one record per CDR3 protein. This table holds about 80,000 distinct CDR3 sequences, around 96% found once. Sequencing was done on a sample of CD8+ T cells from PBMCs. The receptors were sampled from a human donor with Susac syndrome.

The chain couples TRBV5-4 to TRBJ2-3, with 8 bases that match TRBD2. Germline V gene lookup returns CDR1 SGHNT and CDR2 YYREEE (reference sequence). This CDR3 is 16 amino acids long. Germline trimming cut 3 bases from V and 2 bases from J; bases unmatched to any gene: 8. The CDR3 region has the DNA TGTGCCAGCAGCTGGAAGCGGGAGATGTACACAGATACGCAGTATTTT. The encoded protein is CASSWKREMYTDTQYF.

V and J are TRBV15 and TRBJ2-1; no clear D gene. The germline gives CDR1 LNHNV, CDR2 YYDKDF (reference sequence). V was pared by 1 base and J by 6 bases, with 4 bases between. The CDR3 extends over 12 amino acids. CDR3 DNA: TGTGCCACCAGCAGAGTTCGCAATGAGCAGTTCTTC. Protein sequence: CATSRVRNEQFF.

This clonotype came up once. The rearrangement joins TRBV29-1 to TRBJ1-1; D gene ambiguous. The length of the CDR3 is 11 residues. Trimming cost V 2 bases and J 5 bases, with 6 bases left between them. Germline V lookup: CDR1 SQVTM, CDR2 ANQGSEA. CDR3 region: CSVESGTEAFF. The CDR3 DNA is TGCAGCGTTGAATCTGGGACTGAAGCTTTCTTT.

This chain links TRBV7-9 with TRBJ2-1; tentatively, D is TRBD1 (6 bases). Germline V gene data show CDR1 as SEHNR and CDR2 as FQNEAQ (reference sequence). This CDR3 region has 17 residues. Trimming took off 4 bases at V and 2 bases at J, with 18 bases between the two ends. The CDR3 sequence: CASSSSDSSPTYNEQFF. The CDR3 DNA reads TGTGCCAGCAGCTCGTCGGACAGCTCACCAACCTACAATGAGCAGTTCTTC.

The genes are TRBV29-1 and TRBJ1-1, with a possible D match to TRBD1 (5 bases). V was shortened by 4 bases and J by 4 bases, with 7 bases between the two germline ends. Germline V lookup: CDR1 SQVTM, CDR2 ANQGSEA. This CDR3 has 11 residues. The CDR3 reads CSVGRVTEAFF. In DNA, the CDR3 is TGCAGCGTTGGCAGGGTCACTGAAGCTTTCTTT.

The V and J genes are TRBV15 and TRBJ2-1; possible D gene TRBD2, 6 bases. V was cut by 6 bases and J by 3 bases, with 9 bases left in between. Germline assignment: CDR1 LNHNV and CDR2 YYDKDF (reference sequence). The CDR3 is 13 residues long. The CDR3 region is CATRGSGYNEQFF. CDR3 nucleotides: TGTGCCACCAGGGGTAGCGGCTACAATGAGCAGTTCTTC.

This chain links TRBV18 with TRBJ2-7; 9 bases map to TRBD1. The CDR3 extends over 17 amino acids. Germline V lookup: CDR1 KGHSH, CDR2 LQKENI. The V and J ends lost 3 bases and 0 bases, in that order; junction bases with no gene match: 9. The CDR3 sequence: CASSPEAGTGLSYEQYF. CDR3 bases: TGTGCCAGCTCACCTGAAGCCGGGACAGGGCTCTCCTACGAGCAGTACTTC.

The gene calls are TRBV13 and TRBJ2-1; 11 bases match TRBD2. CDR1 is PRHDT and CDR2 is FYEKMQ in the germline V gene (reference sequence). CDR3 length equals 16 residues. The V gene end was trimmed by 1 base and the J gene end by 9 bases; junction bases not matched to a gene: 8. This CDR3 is CASSLDPLAGVAEQFF. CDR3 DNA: TGTGCCAGCAGCTTAGATCCACTAGCGGGAGTGGCTGAGCAGTTCTTC.

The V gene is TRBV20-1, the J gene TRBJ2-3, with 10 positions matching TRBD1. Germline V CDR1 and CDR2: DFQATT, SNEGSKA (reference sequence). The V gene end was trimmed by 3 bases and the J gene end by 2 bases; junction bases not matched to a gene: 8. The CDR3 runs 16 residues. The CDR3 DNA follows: TGCAGTGCTAGTCCTTGGGACAGGGGAGTCACAGATACGCAGTATTTT. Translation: CSASPWDRGVTDTQYF.

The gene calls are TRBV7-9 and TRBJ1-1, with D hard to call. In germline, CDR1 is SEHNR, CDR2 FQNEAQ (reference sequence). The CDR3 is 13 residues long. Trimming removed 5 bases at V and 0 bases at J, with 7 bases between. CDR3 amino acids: CASSAALNTEAFF. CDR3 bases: TGTGCCAGCAGCGCAGCCTTGAACACTGAAGCTTTCTTT.

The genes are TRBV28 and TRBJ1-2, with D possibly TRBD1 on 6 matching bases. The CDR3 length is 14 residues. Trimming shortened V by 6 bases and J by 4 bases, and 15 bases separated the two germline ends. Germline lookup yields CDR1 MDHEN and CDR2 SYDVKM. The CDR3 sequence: CASRHPGQLYGYTF. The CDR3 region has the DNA TGTGCCAGCAGACACCCAGGACAGCTCTATGGCTACACCTTC.

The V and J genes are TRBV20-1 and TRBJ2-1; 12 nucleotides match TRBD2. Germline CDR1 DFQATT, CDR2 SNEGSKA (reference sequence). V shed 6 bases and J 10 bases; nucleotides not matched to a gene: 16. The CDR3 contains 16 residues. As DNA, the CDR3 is TGCAGTGCCAGCACGGGACTAGCGGGCGGAAACATCGAGCAGTTCTTC. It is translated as CSASTGLAGGNIEQFF.

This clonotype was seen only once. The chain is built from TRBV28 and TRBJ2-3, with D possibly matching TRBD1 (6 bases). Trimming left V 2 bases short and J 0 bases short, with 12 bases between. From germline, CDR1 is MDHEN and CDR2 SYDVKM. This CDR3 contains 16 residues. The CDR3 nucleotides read TGTGCCAGCAGTTTACGCAGGGGAGTAAGCACAGATACGCAGTATTTT. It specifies CASSLRRGVSTDTQYF.

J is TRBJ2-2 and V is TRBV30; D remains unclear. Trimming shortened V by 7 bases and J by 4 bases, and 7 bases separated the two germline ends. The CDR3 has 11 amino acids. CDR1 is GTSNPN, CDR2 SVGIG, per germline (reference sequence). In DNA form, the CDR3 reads TGTGCCTCCCGGTTCACCGGGGAGCTGTTTTTT. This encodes CASRFTGELFF.

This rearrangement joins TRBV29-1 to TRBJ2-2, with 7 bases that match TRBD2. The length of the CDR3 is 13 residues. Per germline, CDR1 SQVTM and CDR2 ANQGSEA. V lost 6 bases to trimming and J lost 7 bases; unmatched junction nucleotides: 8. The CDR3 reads CSVRAGRSGELFF. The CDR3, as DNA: TGCAGCGTCCGAGCGGGGCGAAGCGGGGAGCTGTTTTTT.

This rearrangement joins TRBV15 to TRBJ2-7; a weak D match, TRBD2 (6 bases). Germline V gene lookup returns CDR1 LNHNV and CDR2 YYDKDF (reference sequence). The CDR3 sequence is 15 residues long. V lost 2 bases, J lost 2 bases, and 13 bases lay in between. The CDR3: CATSRRDLSPYEQYF. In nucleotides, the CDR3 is TGTGCCACCAGCAGACGGGACTTGTCCCCCTACGAGCAGTACTTC.

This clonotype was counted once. CDR3: CASSLVQENIQYF. The DNA for the CDR3 is TGTGCCAGCAGCTTAGTTCAGGAAAACATTCAGTACTTC. The gene calls are TRBV7-9 and TRBJ2-4; D is uncertain. V gave up 1 base and J gave up 5 bases, with 6 bases separating them. CDR1 and CDR2 from the germline V gene are SEHNR and FQNEAQ (reference sequence). This CDR3 has 13 residues.

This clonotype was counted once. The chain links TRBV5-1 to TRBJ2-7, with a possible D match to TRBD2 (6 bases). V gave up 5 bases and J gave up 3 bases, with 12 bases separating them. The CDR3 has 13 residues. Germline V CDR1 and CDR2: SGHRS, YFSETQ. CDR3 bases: TGCGCCAGCAGGGAGGGGATGGTCTACGAGCAGTACTTC. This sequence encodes CASREGMVYEQYF. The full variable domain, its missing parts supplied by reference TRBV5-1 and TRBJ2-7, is KAGVTQTPRYLIKTRGQQVTLSCSPISGHRSVSWYQQTPGQGLQFLFEYFSETQRNKGNFPGRFSGRQFSNSRSEMNVSTLELGDSALYLCASREGMVYEQYFGPGTRLTVT.